These 18 T cell receptor beta chains originate from one sample sequenced in a study of T cells after yellow fever vaccination. Each CDR3 protein is one row after TCRdb ran MiXCR on the 5' RACE reads. The sample holds about 180,000 distinct CDR3 sequences; 5.5% to 7.5% are singletons and the top ten take just under 3%. The material sequenced was CD4+ T cells sorted from PBMCs, taken on the day of the first yellow fever vaccination. These receptor sequences come from a man between 18 and 35 years old who received the YFV17D yellow fever vaccine.

The J gene is TRBJ2-3, the V gene TRBV5-1; D may be TRBD2 (7 bases). Germline CDR1 and CDR2: SGHRS and YFSETQ. The CDR3 contains 15 residues. V was clipped by 0 bases and J by 4 bases, with 12 bases between them. The CDR3 loop is CASSLEGGLPDTQYF. CDR3 DNA sequence: TGCGCCAGCAGCTTGGAGGGGGGGCTCCCAGATACGCAGTATTTT.

This clonotype came up a few times. V is TRBV20-1 and J is TRBJ1-6, with a weak D call TRBD1 (5 bases). Germline V gene lookup returns CDR1 DFQATT and CDR2 SNEGSKA (reference sequence). This CDR3 contains 17 residues. The V end was cut by 1 base, the J end by 0 bases, with 13 bases between. The CDR3 loop reads CSARVRQGSSYNSPLHF. The CDR3 DNA reads TGCAGTGCTAGAGTTAGGCAGGGAAGCTCCTATAATTCACCCCTCCACTTT.

A few counts support this clonotype. This rearrangement joins TRBV4-3 to TRBJ1-5; no definite D call. Trimming cost V 1 base and J 7 bases, with 11 bases left between them. The CDR3 sequence is 14 residues long. The germline V gene has CDR1 LGHNA and CDR2 YSLEER. The CDR3 loop reads CASSQVLRIQPQHF. The CDR3 nucleotides read TGCGCCAGCAGCCAAGTCTTAAGGATCCAGCCCCAGCATTTT.

This clonotype showed up many times. V gene TRBV20-1 combines with J gene TRBJ2-2; a possible D gene is TRBD1 (5 bases). Trimming left V 5 bases short and J 4 bases short, with 11 bases between. The length of the CDR3 is 13 residues. Germline CDR1 and CDR2: DFQATT and SNEGSKA (reference sequence). The CDR3 DNA reads as TGCAGTGCTCAGACAGCTCTCACCGGGGAGCTGTTTTTT. Translation: CSAQTALTGELFF.

This clonotype was counted at least ten times. The chain uses TRBV7-2 and TRBJ2-1; TRBD2 matches 10 bases. The CDR3 contains 15 residues. The V and J ends lost 5 bases and 9 bases, in that order; junction bases with no gene match: 10. Germline loops: CDR1 SGHTA, CDR2 FQGNSA. CDR3 region: CASSQRGGRFGEQFF. CDR3 DNA: TGTGCCAGCAGCCAGCGGGGGGGCCGTTTCGGTGAGCAGTTCTTC.

In its sample, this clonotype was seen many times. The rearrangement uses TRBV10-3 and TRBJ2-7; a weak D match, TRBD1 (5 bases). V lost 6 bases to trimming and J lost 6 bases, with 9 bases between them. The CDR3 has 11 amino acids. CDR1 is ENHRY, CDR2 SYGVKD, per germline. The CDR3 here is CAIRQAREQYF. The DNA of the CDR3 is TGTGCCATCAGACAGGCGCGCGAGCAGTACTTC.

The CDR3 spells CASSPELVGETQYF. CDR3 sequence (DNA): TGTGCCAGCAGCCCAGAACTGGTGGGAGAGACCCAGTACTTC. The chain is built from TRBV5-6 and TRBJ2-5; no clear D gene. The V gene's germline CDR1 is SGHDT and CDR2 YYEEEE. This CDR3 has 14 amino acids. V lost 4 bases and J lost 4, with 14 bases in between.

This clonotype was seen at least ten times. The chain couples TRBV5-1 to TRBJ1-1; D perhaps matches TRBD1 (6 bases). Germline loops: CDR1 SGHRS, CDR2 YFSETQ. V was clipped by 4 bases and J by 11 bases, with 15 bases between them. The CDR3 covers 12 residues. CDR3 nucleotide sequence: TGCGCCAGCAGCCCGGAGGGGGTACGGGCTTTCTTT. It is translated as CASSPEGVRAFF. Filled out from reference TRBV5-1 and TRBJ1-1, the complete variable domain reads KAGVTQTPRYLIKTRGQQVTLSCSPISGHRSVSWYQQTPGQGLQFLFEYFSETQRNKGNFPGRFSGRQFSNSRSEMNVSTLELGDSALYLCASSPEGVRAFFGQGTRLTVV.

This clonotype came up many times. The rearrangement uses TRBV20-1 and TRBJ2-1; 14 bases line up with TRBD2. CDR1 is DFQATT and CDR2 is SNEGSKA in the germline V gene (reference sequence). The trim removed 2 bases at V and 15 bases at J, leaving 6 bases unmatched. The CDR3 has 13 amino acids. CDR3 in DNA: TGCAGTGCTAGACCGCGACTAGCGGGGGGGTGGTTCTTC. Protein: CSARPRLAGGWFF.

The chain links TRBV19 to TRBJ2-7, with 7 nucleotides matching TRBD1. Germline V gives CDR1 LNHDA, CDR2 SQIVND (reference sequence). The V and J ends lost 3 bases and 6 bases, in that order; junction bases with no gene match: 5. This CDR3 has 13 residues. The CDR3 is CASSIAQGTEQYV. DNA of the CDR3: TGTGCCAGTAGTATCGCACAGGGGACCGAGCAGTACGTC.

This clonotype showed up many times. V and J are TRBV20-1 and TRBJ2-2; D remains unclear. Trimming stripped 6 bases from V and 5 bases from J, with 10 bases between. CDR1 DFQATT and CDR2 SNEGSKA come from the germline V gene (reference sequence). The CDR3 is 12 residues long. The CDR3 sequence: CSAELGTGELFF. CDR3 bases: TGCAGTGCGGAGCTAGGGACCGGGGAGCTGTTTTTT.

In its sample, this clonotype was seen many times. The V call is TRBV27, the J call TRBJ1-6; perhaps TRBD1 as D (6 bases). The CDR3 runs 17 residues. V was pared by 1 base and J by 7 bases, with 17 bases between. Germline loops: CDR1 MNHEY, CDR2 SMNVEV (reference sequence). CDR3 sequence: CASSLYPSGTLNSPLHF. CDR3 bases: TGTGCCAGCAGTTTATACCCATCCGGGACACTGAATTCACCCCTCCACTTT.

This clonotype was seen many times. This rearrangement joins TRBV12-3 or TRBV12-4 to TRBJ1-4, with D uncertain. The germline V and J ends were trimmed by 0 bases and 8 bases, with 13 bases remaining between them. CDR3 length equals 15 residues. The CDR3 spells CASSLAPLPQEKLFF. CDR3 DNA sequence: TGTGCCAGCAGTTTAGCGCCCTTACCACAGGAAAAACTGTTTTTT.

Only a few counts were recorded for this clonotype. V is TRBV6-5 and J is TRBJ1-2; tentative D call: TRBD1 (6 bases). This CDR3 is 13 amino acids long. The ends were cut back, 0 bases at V and 7 bases at J, with 9 bases in the middle. CDR1 and CDR2 (germline): MNHEY, SVGAGI. CDR3 in amino acids: CASSYSGARGYTF. CDR3 nucleotide sequence: TGTGCCAGCAGTTACTCGGGGGCTCGTGGCTACACCTTC.

The chain combines TRBV2 with TRBJ1-1; D might be TRBD1 (5 bases). CDR1 and CDR2 from the germline V gene are SNHLY and FYNNEI. This CDR3 is built from 15 residues. Trimming took 5 bases from V and 2 from J, leaving 15 bases between them. As DNA, the CDR3 is TGTGCCAGCAGTCCAGACAGTCCCCTAAACACTGAAGCTTTCTTT. It encodes CASSPDSPLNTEAFF.

This clonotype occurred many times. An end of the junction does not agree with germline; a read error may underlie this. The chain joins TRBV7-7 to TRBJ2-5; D possibly matches TRBD1 or TRBD2 (5 bases each). The germline V gene encodes CDR1 SSHAT and CDR2 FNYEAQ (reference sequence). The CDR3 has 15 amino acids. The CDR3, as DNA: TGTGCTAGCAGCTTAGCGCCAGGGCCCCAAGAGACCCAGTACTTC. As protein: CASSLAPGPQETQYF.

This clonotype occurred many times. V usage is TRBV7-9 and J usage is TRBJ1-5; 9 bases match TRBD1. Trimming cost V 3 bases and J 7 bases; bases outside gene matches: 7. The CDR3 sequence is 15 residues long. Germline loops: CDR1 SEHNR, CDR2 FQNEAQ (reference sequence). The CDR3 region has the DNA TGTGCCAGCAGCTTGGGTTGGGACAGGGAGCAGCCCCAGCATTTT. It is translated as CASSLGWDREQPQHF.

The chain carries TRBV7-9 and TRBJ1-1, with D unresolved. From germline, CDR1 is SEHNR and CDR2 FQNEAQ (reference sequence). Trimming stripped 5 bases from V and 5 bases from J, with 18 bases between. The CDR3 is 15 amino acids. The CDR3 spells CASSRRPLWATEAFF. DNA for the CDR3: TGTGCCAGCAGCCGACGCCCGTTGTGGGCGACTGAAGCTTTCTTT.